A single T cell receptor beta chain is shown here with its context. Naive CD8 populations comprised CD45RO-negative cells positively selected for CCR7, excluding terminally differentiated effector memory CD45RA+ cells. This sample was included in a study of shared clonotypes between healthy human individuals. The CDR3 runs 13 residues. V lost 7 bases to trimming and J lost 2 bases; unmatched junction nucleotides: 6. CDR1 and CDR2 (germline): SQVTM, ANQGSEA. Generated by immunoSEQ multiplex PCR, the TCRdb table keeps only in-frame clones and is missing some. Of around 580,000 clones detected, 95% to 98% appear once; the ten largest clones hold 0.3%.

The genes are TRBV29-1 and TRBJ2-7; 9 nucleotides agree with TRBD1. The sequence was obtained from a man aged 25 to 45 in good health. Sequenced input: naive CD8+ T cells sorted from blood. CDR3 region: CSAEGTGTYEQYF. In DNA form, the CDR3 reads TGCAGCGCCGAGGGGACAGGGACCTACGAGCAGTACTTC.